The present entry profiles one T cell receptor beta chain with its context. The authors' processing: It was from reference gene primer amplification that nucleated cell counts were estimated. Only in-frame clones appear in the TCRdb table, and some are missing; sequencing was by immunoSEQ multiplex PCR. V and J calls and clone size are as listed in that table; D and trimming were resolved from the DNA. The sample yields just over 150,000 clones, roughly 80% seen once. These data come from a study of blood T cell repertoires in COVID-19. Study-wide context: Samples taken during acute and convalescent COVID-19 were collected in the United States, Italy and Spain. Sample material is recorded as cDNA or gDNA derived from T cells, B-cell-depleted T cells, or PBMCs.

The CDR3 spans 14 residues. V was trimmed by 6 bases and J by 6 bases, leaving 15 bases between them. Germline assignment: CDR1 SNHLY and CDR2 FYNNEI. This clonotype originated in a man between 60 and 75 years old with acute or convalescent COVID-19. The specimen was peripheral blood. The V call is TRBV2, the J call TRBJ2-1, with D uncertain. CDR3 region: CASRPGRQFNEQFF. The CDR3 DNA is TGTGCCAGCAGACCAGGCCGCCAGTTCAATGAGCAGTTCTTC.